Following are 20 T cell receptor beta chains from one sample sequenced in a study of blood T cell repertoires in COVID-19. The method was immunoSEQ multiplex PCR; TCRdb's version includes in-frame clones alone and lacks a portion of them. The table records 60,000 to 85,000 clones, 75% to 90% of them present only once. The sample consisted of peripheral blood. All receptors come from a human donor in a cohort sampled during active COVID-19.

The chain uses TRBV28 and TRBJ2-1, with 10 bases fitting TRBD1. V trimming: 5 bases; J trimming: 3 bases; junction bases outside the gene matches: 13. In germline, CDR1 is MDHEN, CDR2 SYDVKM. This CDR3 is built from 18 residues. As DNA, the CDR3 is TGTGCCAGCAGTCCACCCGCCCCCGGGACAGGGGACTACAATGAGCAGTTCTTC. Encoded protein: CASSPPAPGTGDYNEQFF.

This chain joins TRBV28 and TRBJ1-4; D call uncertain. V was shortened by 6 bases and J by 6 bases, with 20 bases between the two germline ends. Per germline, CDR1 MDHEN and CDR2 SYDVKM. The CDR3 sequence is 16 residues long. The CDR3 protein is CASRKTRSSGYEKLFF. The DNA of the CDR3 is TGTGCCAGCAGGAAGACGAGGAGTAGCGGTTATGAAAAACTGTTTTTT.

V gene TRBV9 combines with J gene TRBJ2-2; no clear D. The germline V and J ends were trimmed by 4 bases and 6 bases, with 13 bases remaining between them. The germline V gene encodes CDR1 SGDLS and CDR2 YYNGEE. CDR3 length: 14 amino acids. CDR3 amino acids: CASSKVPGAGELFF. CDR3 DNA: TGTGCCAGCAGCAAAGTCCCGGGTGCCGGGGAGCTGTTTTTT.

V and J are TRBV18 and TRBJ1-1, with a tentative D call TRBD1 (6 bases). Germline lookup yields CDR1 KGHSH and CDR2 LQKENI. This CDR3 comprises 14 residues. V was cut by 6 bases and J by 1 base, with 12 bases left in between. CDR3: CASSAGAANTEAFF. The CDR3 bases are TGTGCCAGCTCGGCAGGGGCCGCGAACACTGAAGCTTTCTTT. Variable domain in full (rest from reference TRBV18 and TRBJ1-1): NAGVMQNPRHLVRRRGQEARLRCSPMKGHSHVYWYRQLPEEGLKFMVYLQKENIIDESGMPKERFSAEFPKEGPSILRIQQVVRGDSAAYFCASSAGAANTEAFFGQGTRLTVV.

The chain employs TRBV9 and TRBJ1-6, with TRBD1 identical over 12 bases. The germline gives CDR1 SGDLS, CDR2 YYNGEE. The CDR3 totals 18 residues. V lost 4 bases and J lost 4; bases outside the gene matches: 9. The CDR3 reads CASSPRLGQGAYNSPLHF. The CDR3 nucleotides are TGTGCCAGCAGCCCCCGGCTGGGACAGGGGGCATATAATTCACCCCTCCACTTT.

The genes are TRBV5-1 and TRBJ2-2, with TRBD1 identical over 7 bases. V lost 0 bases and J lost 0; bases outside the gene matches: 5. Germline CDR1 reads SGHRS; CDR2 reads YFSETQ. This CDR3 is 17 amino acids long. The CDR3 sequence is CASSLVAGGTNTGELFF. The DNA for the CDR3 is TGCGCCAGCAGCTTGGTAGCAGGGGGTACGAACACCGGGGAGCTGTTTTTT.

This chain uses TRBV19 with TRBJ1-1; no reliable D call. The CDR3 is made up of 13 amino acids. Germline V lookup: CDR1 LNHDA, CDR2 SQIVND (reference sequence). V lost 8 bases and J lost 5, with 15 bases in between. The CDR3 reads CASGAMGGTEAFF. In DNA, the CDR3 is TGTGCCAGTGGCGCTATGGGAGGGACTGAAGCTTTCTTT.

This chain uses TRBV15 with TRBJ2-5; D uncertain. Per germline, CDR1 LNHNV and CDR2 YYDKDF (reference sequence). CDR3 length: 15 amino acids. The ends were cut back, 0 bases at V and 2 bases at J, with 10 bases in the middle. The CDR3 bases are TGTGCCACCAGCAGAGATAGAGCAGGTCAAGAGACCCAGTACTTC. This encodes CATSRDRAGQETQYF.

This sequence joins TRBV7-9 and TRBJ1-6; maybe TRBD1 (6 bases). Trimming stripped 5 bases from V and 0 bases from J, with 14 bases between. The germline V gene has CDR1 SEHNR and CDR2 FQNEAQ (reference sequence). The CDR3 loop spans 17 amino acids. The CDR3 bases are TGTGCCAGCAGCCCTGACAGGACGAGCTCCTATAATTCACCCCTCCACTTT. Protein: CASSPDRTSSYNSPLHF.

This clone was seen only once. The V call is TRBV19, the J call TRBJ1-2, with 9 bases lining up with TRBD1. CDR1 LNHDA and CDR2 SQIVND come from the germline V gene (reference sequence). V gave up 4 bases and J gave up 1 base; unmatched junction bases: 1. CDR3 length equals 14 residues. The CDR3 bases are TGTGCCAGTAGTACGGACAGGGGTAACTATGGCTACACCTTC. Translating gives CASSTDRGNYGYTF.

CDR3 coding DNA: TGTGCCAGCAAGTTGGATCTGGGGCATGAGCAGTTCTTC. The encoded protein is CASKLDLGHEQFF. The chain combines TRBV7-2 with TRBJ2-1; perhaps TRBD1 as D (5 bases). V was cut by 7 bases and J by 8 bases, with 15 bases left in between. Per the germline V gene, CDR1 is SGHTA and CDR2 is FQGNSA. This CDR3 spans 13 amino acids.

CDR3 residues: CASSSRGRVGNEQYF. CDR3 coding DNA: TGTGCCAGCAGTTCCCGGGGTAGGGTTGGGAACGAGCAGTACTTC. This chain joins TRBV6-5 and TRBJ2-7; maybe TRBD2 (5 bases). Trimming took 4 bases from V and 5 from J, leaving 18 bases between them. CDR1 and CDR2 (germline): MNHEY, SVGAGI. This CDR3 has 15 amino acids.

This chain connects TRBV27 to TRBJ2-2; 7 positions match TRBD2. Per germline, CDR1 MNHEY and CDR2 SMNVEV (reference sequence). V was pared by 2 bases and J by 5 bases, with 2 bases of the junction left unmatched. The CDR3 is made up of 14 amino acids. The CDR3 nucleotides read TGTGCCAGCAGTTTAGGCGGGAGAACCGGGGAGCTGTTTTTT. Translated: CASSLGGRTGELFF.

This clone turned up a few times. The chain is built from TRBV2 and TRBJ2-1, with 10 nucleotides matching TRBD1. Germline values: CDR1 SNHLY, CDR2 FYNNEI. This CDR3 region has 18 residues. Trimming took 7 bases from V and 0 from J; bases not matched to a gene: 12. The CDR3 bases are TGTGCCAGCACTGCGACAGGGGGCTACGATTACTCCTACAATGAGCAGTTCTTC. This gives the protein CASTATGGYDYSYNEQFF.

The V call is TRBV7-8, the J call TRBJ2-1, with 9 bases identical to TRBD1. V gave up 0 bases and J gave up 6 bases; unmatched junction bases: 6. Germline V CDR1 and CDR2: SGHVS, FQNEAQ. The CDR3 has 16 amino acids. This chain's CDR3 is CASSLAGTGLGNEQFF. The CDR3 DNA reads TGTGCCAGCAGCTTAGCGGGGACAGGGTTGGGCAATGAGCAGTTCTTC.

The rearrangement uses TRBV5-1 and TRBJ2-6, with a tentative D call TRBD1 (6 bases). Germline CDR1 and CDR2: SGHRS and YFSETQ. The V end lost 7 bases, the J end lost 0 bases, and 17 bases lay between the germline ends. The CDR3 covers 17 residues. CDR3 sequence reads: CASHTGHVNSGANVLTF. The CDR3 nucleotides read TGCGCCAGCCATACGGGACACGTAAACTCTGGGGCCAACGTCCTGACTTTC.

The chain recombines TRBV29-1 with TRBJ2-7; weak D call: TRBD1 (6 bases). Germline CDR1 is SQVTM and CDR2 is ANQGSEA. This CDR3 region has 14 residues. Trimming pared 6 bases from V and 6 bases from J, leaving 21 bases between. The CDR3 nucleotides read TGCAGCGTCCAAAGAACGGCAGGGGTTGTCGAGCAGTACTTC. This codes for CSVQRTAGVVEQYF.

The V call is TRBV18, the J call TRBJ2-3, with 11 nucleotides matching TRBD1. Germline-derived CDR1 and CDR2 are KGHSH and LQKENI. J gave up 5 bases and V 1 base, and 8 bases lay outside the gene matches. The CDR3 totals 17 residues. CDR3 amino acids: CASSPRPSGQGGDTQYF. The DNA of the CDR3 is TGTGCCAGCTCACCACGACCTTCGGGACAGGGGGGAGATACGCAGTATTTT.

The V gene is TRBV30, the J gene TRBJ1-4; no reliable D call. CDR1 is GTSNPN and CDR2 is SVGIG in the germline V gene (reference sequence). This CDR3 spans 11 amino acids. The CDR3 region is CVGSRREKLFF. CDR3 nucleotide sequence: TGTGTGGGCAGTCGACGTGAAAAACTGTTTTTT.

This chain connects TRBV4-3 to TRBJ2-2; 11 nucleotides agree with TRBD2. Trimming removed 2 bases from V and 4 bases from J; junction bases left unmatched: 12. CDR3 size: 19 residues. Germline-derived CDR1 and CDR2 are LGHNA and YSLEER. CDR3 DNA: TGCGCCAGCAGCCAAAGTCCTAGCGGGGGGCGGGGTGTCACCGGGGAGCTGTTTTTT. Translated, it gives CASSQSPSGGRGVTGELFF.